The source of this T cell receptor (beta chain) is a study of blood T cell repertoires in COVID-19 (dated by TCRdb to the early 2020s). A note on the overall study: Samples from collaborators originated in the United States, Italy and Spain and spanned both the acute and convalescent phases of COVID-19. The prospective study material was composed of cDNA or gDNA derived from T cells, B-cell-depleted T cells, or PBMCs. Samples were obtained from the ongoing ImmuneRACE study (first 160 participants) and from about 1,300 subjects provided by 6 global collaborators. The sample metadata nearly always contained a de-identified subject ID, COVID-19 status, age in years and sex. The dataset comprised deeply sampled blood TCRbeta repertoires from subjects exposed to, actively infected with, or recovered from COVID-19. The repertoires were released in a freely available public database intended as a resource for research on the immune response to SARS-CoV-2. Where available, HLA class I and class II types were obtained from metadata supplied by the sample provider rather than from assay-based typing.

With regard to this clone: Its cognate antigen has yet to be identified. Base-call qualities are not available, and no considerably larger clone is one nucleotide away.

Overall results and qualifications from the work: Clinical and demographic metadata were provided uncurated, with the amount varying by source and participant.

Trimming takes 0 bases from V and 5 bases from J, and the germline ends sit 20 bases apart. From the germline V gene, CDR1 is SGHDT and CDR2 is YYEEEE. Measured from the cysteine to the phenylalanine, the CDR3 is 17 residues long. Only the CDR3 region is kept as DNA, spanning 51 bases read in frame from base 1. Each collaborating institution followed its own protocols to collect whole blood in K2EDTA tubes. For TCRbeta analysis, collaborators shipped samples in one of three forms: frozen whole blood, isolated PBMCs, or DNA extracted from either of those sample types. The immunoSEQ Assay, a bias-controlled multiplex PCR, was used to amplify TCRbeta CDR3 regions from genomic DNA. For the original study's pipeline: The number of nucleated cells in each sample was estimated by amplification of reference gene primers within the assay. Sequence reads were collapsed and filtered to measure the absolute abundance of every unique TCRbeta CDR3 rearrangement. For each sample, productive Simpson clonality was calculated as the square root of Simpson's diversity index across productive rearrangements. TCRdb limited this immuneACCESS table to in-frame rearrangements with V and J called. A share of clones is missing; checked studies link under half to unresolved V genes, and the rest is unexplained. Clone size and the V and J calls come from that table; the DNA yielded D and trimming. Recorded for this sample are about 150,000 clones; roughly 79% of them occurred a single time. Clones ranked in the top ten supply under 10% of the sample.

The receptor comes from a man between 50 and 59 years old with active or convalescent COVID-19. The sequencing sample was made of peripheral blood. The rearranged segments are TRBV5-6 and TRBJ1-2; the D gene cannot be named for sure. In nucleotides, the sequence is TGTGCCAGCAGCTTGGCGCAATGGAGAGGAAGTAGGTATGGCTACACCTTC. It translates as CASSLAQWRGSRYGYTF.